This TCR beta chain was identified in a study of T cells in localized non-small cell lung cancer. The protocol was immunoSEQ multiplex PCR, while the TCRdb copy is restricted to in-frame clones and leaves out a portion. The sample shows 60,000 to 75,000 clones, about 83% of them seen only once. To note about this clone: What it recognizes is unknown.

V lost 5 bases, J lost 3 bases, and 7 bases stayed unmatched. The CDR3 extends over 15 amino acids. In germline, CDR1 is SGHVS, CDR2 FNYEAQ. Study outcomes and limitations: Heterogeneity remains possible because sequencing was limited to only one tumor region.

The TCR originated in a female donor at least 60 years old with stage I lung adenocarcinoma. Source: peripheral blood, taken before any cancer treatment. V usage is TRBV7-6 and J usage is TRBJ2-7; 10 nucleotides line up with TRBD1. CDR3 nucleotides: TGTGCCAGCAGCCCACTGGGACAGGGGAACTACGAGCAGTACTTC. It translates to CASSPLGQGNYEQYF.